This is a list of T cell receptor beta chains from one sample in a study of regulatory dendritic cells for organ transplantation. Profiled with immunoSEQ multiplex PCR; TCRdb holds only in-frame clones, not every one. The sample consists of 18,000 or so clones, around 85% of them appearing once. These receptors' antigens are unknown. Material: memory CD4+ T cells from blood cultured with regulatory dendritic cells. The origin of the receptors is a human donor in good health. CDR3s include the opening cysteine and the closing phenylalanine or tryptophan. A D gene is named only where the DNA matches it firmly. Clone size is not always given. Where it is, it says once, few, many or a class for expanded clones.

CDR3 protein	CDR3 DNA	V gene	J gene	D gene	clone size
CASSSKTSMNTEAFF	TGTGCCAGCAGTTCCAAAACGTCTATGAACACTGAAGCTTTCTTT	TRBV27	TRBJ1-1	.	.
CASSILGHAEQFF	TGTGCCAGTAGCATCCTGGGACATGCTGAGCAGTTCTTC	TRBV19	TRBJ2-1	.	.
CASSFAGTGETQYF	TGTGCCAGCAGCTTCGCCGGGACAGGAGAGACCCAGTACTTC	TRBV7-2	TRBJ2-5	TRBD1	.
CASTPAGGTEAFF	TGTGCCAGCACCCCTGCGGGGGGCACTGAAGCTTTCTTT	TRBV7-3	TRBJ1-1	.	.
CASSLGLAGGPTDTQYF	TGTGCCAGCAGCCTAGGACTAGCGGGGGGGCCGACAGATACGCAGTATTTT	TRBV7-2	TRBJ2-3	TRBD2	.
CASGTRTTQETQYF	TGTGCCAGCGGGACTAGGACTACGCAAGAGACCCAGTACTTC	TRBV2	TRBJ2-5	TRBD2	.
CASSQDRGREAETQYF	TGTGCCAGCAGCCAAGATAGGGGCAGGGAGGCAGAGACCCAGTACTTC	TRBV4-2	TRBJ2-5	.	.
CASTDSNSNQPQHF	TGTGCCAGCACGGACAGCAATAGCAATCAGCCCCAGCATTTT	TRBV7-9	TRBJ1-5	.	medium-sized
CASSRGQGTSGETQYF	TGTGCCAGCAGCCGGGGACAGGGGACTTCGGGGGAGACCCAGTACTTC	TRBV4-2	TRBJ2-5	TRBD1	.
CASSYWTPEGADTQYF	TGTGCCAGCAGTTACTGGACCCCGGAGGGGGCAGATACGCAGTATTTT	TRBV6-6	TRBJ2-3	.	once
CASRRRDGYTF	TGTGCCAGTAGGCGCAGGGATGGCTACACCTTC	TRBV19	TRBJ1-2	.	once
CATSRGQKEAQYF	TGTGCCACCAGCAGAGGCCAAAAAGAGGCCCAGTACTTC	TRBV15	TRBJ2-5	.	once
CAWSSGGHGDWLSRRGNTDTQYF	TGTGCCTGGAGCAGTGGAGGTCATGGGGACTGGCTATCCAGGAGGGGGAACACAGATACGCAGTATTTT	TRBV30	TRBJ2-3	.	.
CASSSSDRDGRYEQYF	TGTGCCAGCAGCTCCTCCGATCGGGACGGCCGCTACGAGCAGTACTTC	TRBV11-2	TRBJ2-7	.	.
CASSEGRVTFHYGYTF	TGTGCCAGCAGTGAAGGTCGAGTGACGTTCCACTATGGCTACACCTTC	TRBV2	TRBJ1-2	.	.
CASSLEYEQYF	TGTGCCAGCAGCTTAGAATACGAGCAGTACTTC	TRBV7-2	TRBJ2-7	.	once
CAWGRANVLTF	TGTGCCTGGGGACGGGCCAACGTCCTGACTTTC	TRBV30	TRBJ2-6	.	.
CASLGTGSSYEQYF	TGTGCCAGCCTGGGGACAGGATCGTCCTACGAGCAGTACTTC	TRBV6-5	TRBJ2-7	TRBD1	once
CASSLGRATEAFF	TGTGCCAGCAGCCTAGGCAGGGCCACTGAAGCTTTCTTT	TRBV7-3	TRBJ1-1	.	.
CASSSDRGEDTQYF	TGTGCCAGCAGCTCCGACAGGGGTGAAGATACGCAGTATTTT	TRBV5-4	TRBJ2-3	TRBD1	.
CASSSQGNSYEQYF	TGTGCCAGCAGCTCACAGGGTAACTCCTACGAGCAGTACTTC	TRBV5-4	TRBJ2-7	.	.
CARRYQETQYF	TGTGCCAGAAGATACCAAGAGACCCAGTACTTC	TRBV27	TRBJ2-5	.	.
CASSPAGTSTLNEQFF	TGTGCCAGCAGCCCCGCTGGGACTAGCACCCTCAATGAGCAGTTCTTC	TRBV9	TRBJ2-1	TRBD2	.
CASSLPGTSYEQYF	TGTGCCAGCAGCTTACCAGGGACGTCCTACGAGCAGTACTTC	TRBV7-9	TRBJ2-7	.	.
CASSDLAGGDTQYF	TGTGCCAGCAGTGACTTGGCAGGGGGGGATACGCAGTATTTT	TRBV6-4	TRBJ2-3	.	.
CASSSQRSNGYTF	TGTGCCAGCAGTAGTCAAAGGTCCAACGGCTACACCTTC	TRBV2	TRBJ1-2	.	once
CATSEYGGGRTDTQYF	TGTGCCACCAGTGAATATGGGGGGGGCCGCACAGATACGCAGTATTTT	TRBV15	TRBJ2-3	.	.
CASAKQGQGAYNEQFF	TGTGCCAGCGCGAAACAGGGACAGGGGGCCTACAATGAGCAGTTCTTC	TRBV25-1	TRBJ2-1	TRBD1	.
CASIDGYEQYF	TGTGCCTCGATAGACGGTTACGAGCAGTACTTC	TRBV30	TRBJ2-7	.	.
CASSLVSSDTQYF	TGTGCCAGCAGCTTGGTGTCCTCAGATACGCAGTATTTT	TRBV5-5	TRBJ2-3	.	.
CSATAHNEQFF	TGCAGTGCTACGGCCCACAATGAGCAGTTCTTC	TRBV20-1	TRBJ2-1	.	.
CASSAEGGANEQFF	TGTGCCAGCAGCGCGGAAGGGGGAGCCAATGAGCAGTTCTTC	TRBV2	TRBJ2-1	.	.
CASGPDNQPQHF	TGTGCCAGTGGTCCAGATAATCAGCCCCAGCATTTT	TRBV7-2	TRBJ1-5	.	.
CASSLEWTGYNEQFF	TGTGCCAGCAGCTTGGAATGGACAGGCTACAATGAGCAGTTCTTC	TRBV5-6	TRBJ2-1	TRBD1	.
CASRPQGTDTQYF	TGTGCCAGCAGGCCCCAGGGGACAGATACGCAGTATTTT	TRBV27	TRBJ2-3	.	once
CASSSRGAYGYTF	TGTGCCAGCAGCTCCAGGGGCGCCTATGGCTACACCTTC	TRBV7-2	TRBJ1-2	.	once
CASKYKYRDLSEKLFF	TGTGCCAGCAAATATAAGTACAGGGACTTAAGTGAAAAACTGTTTTTT	TRBV6-6	TRBJ1-4	.	.